The next 12 T cell receptor beta chains were all read from a single sample in a study of prognosis after radiotherapy for stage I lung cancer. Amplification of the TCR beta CDR3 (from genomic DNA) was done by two-round multiplex PCR. TRBV and TRBJ genes each had their own specific primers in first-round PCR. TCRdb re-analysed the multiplex PCR reads in MiXCR, keeping a single row per CDR3 protein. The table lists more than 30,000 distinct CDR3 sequences, about 32% of them singletons. This specimen consisted of PBMCs, obtained before or after stereotactic body radiation therapy (not recorded which). All receptors derive from a donor over 45 with non-small cell lung cancer.

In its sample, this clonotype was seen many times. The chain joins TRBV12-3 or TRBV12-4 to TRBJ1-1; D is ambiguous. There are 14 residues in the CDR3. Trimming took 6 bases from V and 0 from J, leaving 11 bases between them. Here the CDR3 reads CASRHGRLNTEAFF. The DNA for the CDR3 is TGTGCCAGCAGGCATGGACGCCTGAACACTGAAGCTTTCTTT.

Ten or more counts support this clonotype. The chain carries TRBV20-1 and TRBJ2-7; a weak D match, TRBD2 (5 bases). The germline CDR1 and CDR2 sequences are DFQATT and SNEGSKA (reference sequence). The CDR3 length is 13 residues. CDR3 coding DNA: TGCAGCCCTCAGAGGGAGTTGGGTAGGGAGCAGTACTTC. Its translation: CSPQRELGREQYF.

This clonotype was detected ten times or more. The J gene is TRBJ1-1, the V gene TRBV5-1; D is possibly TRBD1 (6 bases). CDR3 length: 14 residues. Germline V gives CDR1 SGHRS, CDR2 YFSETQ. V was cut by 2 bases and J by 3 bases, with 11 bases left in between. CDR3 coding DNA: TGCGCCAGCAGCTTAAGTCCAGGGGACACTGAAGCTTTCTTT. Its protein product is CASSLSPGDTEAFF.

This clonotype was seen repeatedly, ten times or more. The chain employs TRBV5-1 and TRBJ1-5; 10 bases map to TRBD1. The CDR3 is made up of 14 amino acids. Germline V gene sequence: CDR1 SGHRS, CDR2 YFSETQ. V shed 4 bases and J 8 bases; nucleotides not matched to a gene: 6. CDR3 nucleotide sequence: TGCGCCAGCAGCGCGACAGGGGGCAGGGAGCCCCAGCATTTT. This gives the protein CASSATGGREPQHF.

With respect to this clonotype: A single base separates this from a much larger clone, so it may be a read error. The V and J genes are TRBV4-2 and TRBJ2-2, with 8 bases that match TRBD1. Germline V gene lookup returns CDR1 LGHNA and CDR2 YNFKEQ. CDR3 length equals 15 residues. The CDR3 here is CSSSQRQGTTGELFF. DNA of the CDR3: TGTTCCAGCAGCCAGAGACAGGGGACCACCGGGGAGCTGTTTTTT.

The rearrangement uses TRBV24-1 and TRBJ1-5, with no clear D. Germline values: CDR1 KGHDR, CDR2 SFDVKD. This CDR3 spans 17 amino acids. V was clipped by 6 bases and J by 0 bases, with 17 bases between them. In DNA form, the CDR3 reads TGTGCCACCAGTCCCCTGGGAGCGAGTTATAGCAATCAGCCCCAGCATTTT. This gives the protein CATSPLGASYSNQPQHF.

This clonotype came up many times. The gene calls are TRBV9 and TRBJ2-3; D not certain. The CDR3 runs to 11 residues. V was trimmed by 4 bases and J by 3 bases, leaving 3 bases between them. Germline V gene sequence: CDR1 SGDLS, CDR2 YYNGEE. The CDR3 protein is CASSKTDTQYF. The DNA of the CDR3 is TGTGCCAGCAGCAAGACAGATACGCAGTATTTT. The full variable domain, with the rest looked up from reference TRBV9 and TRBJ2-3, is DSGVTQTPKHLITATGQRVTLRCSPRSGDLSVYWYQQSLDQGLQFLIQYYNGEERAKGNILERFSAQQFPDLHSELNLSSLELGDSALYFCASSKTDTQYFGPGTRLTVL.

A remark on this clonotype: This likely came from a read error, as a far larger clone is one base away. The chain employs TRBV6-8 and TRBJ2-7, with D hard to call. The germline gives CDR1 MNHGY, CDR2 SAAAGT. CDR3 length: 13 amino acids. Between the trimmed V and J ends, which lost 10 bases and 3 bases, there was a span of 16 bases. CDR3 DNA sequence: TGTGCCAACAGCCCCCCCGGGTACTACGAGCAGTACTTC. Translated, it gives CANSPPGYYEQYF.

The chain uses TRBV28 and TRBJ1-1; D remains unclear. Germline CDR1 reads MDHEN; CDR2 reads SYDVKM. This CDR3 is 15 amino acids long. V was cut by 6 bases and J by 1 base, with 15 bases left in between. DNA for the CDR3: TGTGCCAGCAGCCTAGATCCACCCCAGAACACTGAAGCTTTCTTT. This codes for CASSLDPPQNTEAFF.

The sample holds many counts of this clonotype. This chain connects TRBV28 to TRBJ2-1; TRBD2 matches at 7 bases. V lost 7 bases, J lost 2 bases, and 5 bases stayed unmatched. CDR1 and CDR2 from the germline V gene are MDHEN and SYDVKM. The CDR3 is 14 amino acids. As DNA, the CDR3 is TGTGCCAGCACCCTCGGGGGGACCTACAATGAGCAGTTCTTC. Amino acids: CASTLGGTYNEQFF.

This clonotype was observed a single time. The rearrangement uses TRBV7-6 and TRBJ2-1; D not certain. V gave up 8 bases and J gave up 7 bases, with 9 bases separating them. Germline V gene lookup returns CDR1 SGHVS and CDR2 FNYEAQ. The CDR3 covers 11 residues. The CDR3 region has the DNA TGTGCCAGCGGCCCCGGGAATGAGCAGTTCTTC. The encoded protein is CASGPGNEQFF.

This clonotype was recorded at least ten times. DNA of the CDR3: TGTGCCAGCAGCTTTTTTTTGCCTAATCTCCAGTTCTTC. Translating it yields CASSFFLPNLQFF. The chain uses TRBV11-2 and TRBJ2-1; D is ambiguous. Germline lookup yields CDR1 SGHAT and CDR2 FQNNGV. V was shortened by 3 bases and J by 13 bases, with 16 bases between the two germline ends. The CDR3 runs to 13 residues.